The clone carrying this TCR beta chain appeared many times. What it binds is not known. These data belong to a study of CD8+CD57+ T cells in acquired aplastic anemia. On the study more broadly: Average DNA yield from sorted CD4+ and CD8+ cells was approximately 3 ug.

The V and J ends lost 1 base and 4 bases respectively, with 13 bases between them. Germline V CDR1 and CDR2: MGHRA, YSYEKL. This CDR3 has 15 amino acids. Genomic DNA acted as the template from which TCR beta VDJ combination and CDR3 sequence profiling were carried out. One entry per CDR3 protein results from TCRdb running MiXCR on the reads. In the table there are about 200,000 distinct CDR3 sequences, 65% of which are singletons. Study-wide results and caveats: CD8+ Simpson's diversity did not differ significantly between patients and controls.

All sequencing subjects had displayed CD8+CD57+ cell expansion on flow cytometry. When blood sampling took place, the patients had received no therapy. This receptor was identified in a human donor with aplastic anemia. The specimen sequenced was sorted CD4+, CD8+, or CD8+CD57+ T cells (not recorded which) from PBMCs. This chain joins TRBV4-1 and TRBJ1-2, with TRBD1 as a possible D gene (6 bases). The CDR3 region has the DNA TGCGCCAGCAGCCAAGTCCCAGGGGTAGGCTATGGCTACACCTTC. It is translated as CASSQVPGVGYGYTF.